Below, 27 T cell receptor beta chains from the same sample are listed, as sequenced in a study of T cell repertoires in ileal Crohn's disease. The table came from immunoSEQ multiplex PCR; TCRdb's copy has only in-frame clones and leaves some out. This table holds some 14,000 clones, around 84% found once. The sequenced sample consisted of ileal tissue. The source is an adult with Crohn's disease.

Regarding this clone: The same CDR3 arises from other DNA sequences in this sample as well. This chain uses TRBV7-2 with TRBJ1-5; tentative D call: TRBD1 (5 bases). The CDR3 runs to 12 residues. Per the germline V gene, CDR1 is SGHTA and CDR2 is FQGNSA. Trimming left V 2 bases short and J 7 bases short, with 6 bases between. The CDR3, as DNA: TGTGCCAGCAGCTTACAGGGACAGCCCCAGCATTTT. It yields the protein CASSLQGQPQHF.

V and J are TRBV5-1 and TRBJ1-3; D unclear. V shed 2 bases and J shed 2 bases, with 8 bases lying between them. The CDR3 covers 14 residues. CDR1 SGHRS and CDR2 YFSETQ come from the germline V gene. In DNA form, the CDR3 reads TGCGCCAGCAGCTTAACCGGGACTGGAAACACCATATATTTT. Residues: CASSLTGTGNTIYF.

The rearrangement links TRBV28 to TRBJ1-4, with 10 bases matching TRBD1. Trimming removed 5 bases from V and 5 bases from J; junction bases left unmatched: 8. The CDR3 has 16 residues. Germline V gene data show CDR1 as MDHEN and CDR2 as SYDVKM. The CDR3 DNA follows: TGTGCCAGCAGTCAAAAACCGGGACAGGGGAATGAAAAACTGTTTTTT. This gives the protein CASSQKPGQGNEKLFF.

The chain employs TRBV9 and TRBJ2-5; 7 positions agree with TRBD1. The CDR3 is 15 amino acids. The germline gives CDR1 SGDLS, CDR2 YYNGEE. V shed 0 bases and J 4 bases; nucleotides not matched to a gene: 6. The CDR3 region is CASSVAATGPETQYF. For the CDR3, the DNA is TGTGCCAGCAGCGTAGCCGCGACAGGGCCAGAGACCCAGTACTTC.

DNA for the CDR3: TGTGCCAGCAGCCAAGCCGCGGGGACAGGGGACAATGAGCAGTTCTTC. Protein product: CASSQAAGTGDNEQFF. The gene calls are TRBV4-2 and TRBJ2-1; 10 bases map to TRBD1. The CDR3 is made up of 16 amino acids. Germline V gene data show CDR1 as LGHNA and CDR2 as YNFKEQ. V was pared by 1 base and J by 5 bases, with 5 bases of the junction left unmatched.

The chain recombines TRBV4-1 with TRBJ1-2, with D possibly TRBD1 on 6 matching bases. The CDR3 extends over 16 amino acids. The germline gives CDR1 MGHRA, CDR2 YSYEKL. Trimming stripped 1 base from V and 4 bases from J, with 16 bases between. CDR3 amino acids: CASSQAGQPISYGYTF. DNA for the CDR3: TGCGCCAGCAGCCAAGCAGGACAGCCGATAAGCTATGGCTACACCTTC.

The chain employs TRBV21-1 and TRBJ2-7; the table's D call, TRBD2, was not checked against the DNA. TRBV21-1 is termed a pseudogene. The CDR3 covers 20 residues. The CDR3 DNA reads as TGTGCCAGCAGCAAACTCTGTAGGGCTAGCGGGGTACCACAAGACTACGAGCAGTACTTC. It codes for CASSKLCRASGVPQDYEQYF.

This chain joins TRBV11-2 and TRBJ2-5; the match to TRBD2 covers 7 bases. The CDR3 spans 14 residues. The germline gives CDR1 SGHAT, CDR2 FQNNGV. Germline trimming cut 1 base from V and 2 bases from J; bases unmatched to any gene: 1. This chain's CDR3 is CASSLAGGQETQYF. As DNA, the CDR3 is TGTGCCAGCAGCTTAGCGGGGGGACAAGAGACCCAGTACTTC.

The CDR3 DNA follows: TGCGCCAGCAGCCAAGAGACTAGTACCACCTACAATGAGCAGTTCTTC. Amino acid sequence: CASSQETSTTYNEQFF. V usage is TRBV4-1 and J usage is TRBJ2-1; maybe TRBD2 (6 bases). V shed 0 bases and J shed 2 bases, with 11 bases lying between them. This CDR3 has 16 residues. Germline CDR1 reads MGHRA; CDR2 reads YSYEKL.

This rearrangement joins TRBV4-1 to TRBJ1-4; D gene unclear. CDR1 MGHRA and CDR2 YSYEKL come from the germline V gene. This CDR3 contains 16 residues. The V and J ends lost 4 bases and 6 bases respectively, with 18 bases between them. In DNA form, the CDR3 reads TGCGCCAGCAGCCGCCTGGGCGCCGGCTCAGATGAAAAACTGTTTTTT. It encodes CASSRLGAGSDEKLFF.

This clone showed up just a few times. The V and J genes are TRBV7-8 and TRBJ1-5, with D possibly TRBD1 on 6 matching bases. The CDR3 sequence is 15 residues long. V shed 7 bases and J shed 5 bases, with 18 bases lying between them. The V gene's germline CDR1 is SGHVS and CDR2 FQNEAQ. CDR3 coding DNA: TGTGCCAGCACAGACGATACAGGGCCCCATCAGCCCCAGCATTTT. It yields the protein CASTDDTGPHQPQHF. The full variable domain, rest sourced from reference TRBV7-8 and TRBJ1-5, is GAGVSQSPRYKVAKRGQDVALRCDPISGHVSLFWYQQALGQGPEFLTYFQNEAQLDKSGLPSDRFFAERPEGSVSTLKIQRTQQEDSAVYLCASTDDTGPHQPQHFGDGTRLSIL.

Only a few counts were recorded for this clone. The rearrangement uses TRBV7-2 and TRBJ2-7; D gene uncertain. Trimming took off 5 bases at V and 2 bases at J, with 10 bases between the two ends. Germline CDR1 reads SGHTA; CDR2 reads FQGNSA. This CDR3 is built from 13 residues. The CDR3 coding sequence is TGTGCCAGCAGCAACACAGCAGCCTACGAGCAGTACTTC. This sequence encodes CASSNTAAYEQYF.

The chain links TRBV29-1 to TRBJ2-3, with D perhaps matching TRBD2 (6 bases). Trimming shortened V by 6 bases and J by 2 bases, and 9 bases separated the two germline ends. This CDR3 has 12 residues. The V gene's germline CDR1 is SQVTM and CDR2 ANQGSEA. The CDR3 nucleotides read TGCAGCGTGGGGGGTAACACAGATACGCAGTATTTT. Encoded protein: CSVGGNTDTQYF.

CDR3: CASSLGRQETQYF. CDR3 nucleotide sequence: TGTGCCAGCAGCCTGGGGAGGCAAGAGACCCAGTACTTC. The chain has TRBV7-6 and TRBJ2-5, with D tentatively TRBD2 (6 bases). The CDR3 contains 13 residues. V lost 5 bases, J lost 2 bases, and 9 bases lay in between. Germline V lookup: CDR1 SGHVS, CDR2 FNYEAQ.

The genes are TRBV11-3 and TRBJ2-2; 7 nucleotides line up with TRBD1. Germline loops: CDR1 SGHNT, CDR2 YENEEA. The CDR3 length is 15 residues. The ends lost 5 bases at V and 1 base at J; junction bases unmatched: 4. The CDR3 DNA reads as TGTGCCAGCAGCAACAGGGGTCAGAACACCGGGGAGCTGTTTTTT. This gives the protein CASSNRGQNTGELFF.

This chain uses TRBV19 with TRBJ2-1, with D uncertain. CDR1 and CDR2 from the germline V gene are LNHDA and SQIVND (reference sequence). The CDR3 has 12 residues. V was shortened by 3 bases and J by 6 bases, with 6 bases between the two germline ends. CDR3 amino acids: CASSIQRNEQFF. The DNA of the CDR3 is TGTGCCAGTAGTATTCAGCGCAATGAGCAGTTCTTC.

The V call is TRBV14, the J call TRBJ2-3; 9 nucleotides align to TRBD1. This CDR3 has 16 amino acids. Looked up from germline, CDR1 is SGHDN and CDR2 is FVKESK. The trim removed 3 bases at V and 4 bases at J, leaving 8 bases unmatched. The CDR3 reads CASSHNRGRAADTQYF. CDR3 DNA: TGTGCCAGCAGCCACAACAGGGGGCGCGCGGCAGATACGCAGTATTTT.

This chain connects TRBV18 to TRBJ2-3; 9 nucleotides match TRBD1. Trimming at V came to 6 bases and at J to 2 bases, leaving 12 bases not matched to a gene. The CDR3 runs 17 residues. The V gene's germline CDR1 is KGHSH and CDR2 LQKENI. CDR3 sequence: CASSPAPGTGSTDTQYF. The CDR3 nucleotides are TGTGCCAGCTCGCCCGCCCCTGGGACAGGGTCCACAGATACGCAGTATTTT. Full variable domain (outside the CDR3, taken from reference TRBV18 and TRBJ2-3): NAGVMQNPRHLVRRRGQEARLRCSPMKGHSHVYWYRQLPEEGLKFMVYLQKENIIDESGMPKERFSAEFPKEGPSILRIQQVVRGDSAAYFCASSPAPGTGSTDTQYFGPGTRLTVL.

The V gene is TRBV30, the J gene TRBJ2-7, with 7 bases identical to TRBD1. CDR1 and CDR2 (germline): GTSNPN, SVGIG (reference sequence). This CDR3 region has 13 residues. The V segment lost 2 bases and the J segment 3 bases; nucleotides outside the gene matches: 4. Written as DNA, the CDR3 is TGTGCCTGGAGTAGGGGACAGAGCTACGAGCAGTACTTC. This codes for CAWSRGQSYEQYF.

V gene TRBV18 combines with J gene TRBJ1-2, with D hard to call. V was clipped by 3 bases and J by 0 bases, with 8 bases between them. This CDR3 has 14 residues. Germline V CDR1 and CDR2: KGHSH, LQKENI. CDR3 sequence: CASSPSTTNYGYTF. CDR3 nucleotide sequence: TGTGCCAGCTCACCTTCGACAACTAACTATGGCTACACCTTC.

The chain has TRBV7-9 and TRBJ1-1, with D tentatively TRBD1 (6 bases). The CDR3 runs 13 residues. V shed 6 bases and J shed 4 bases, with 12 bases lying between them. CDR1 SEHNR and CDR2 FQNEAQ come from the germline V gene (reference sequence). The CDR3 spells CASRAGAVTEAFF. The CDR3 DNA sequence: TGTGCCAGCAGGGCAGGGGCGGTCACTGAAGCTTTCTTT.

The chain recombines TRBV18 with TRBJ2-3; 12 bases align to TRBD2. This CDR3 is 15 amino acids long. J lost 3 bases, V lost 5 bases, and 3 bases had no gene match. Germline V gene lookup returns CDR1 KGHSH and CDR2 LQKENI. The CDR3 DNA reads TGTGCCAGCTCAACCGGGACTAGCGGGACAGATACGCAGTATTTT. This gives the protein CASSTGTSGTDTQYF.

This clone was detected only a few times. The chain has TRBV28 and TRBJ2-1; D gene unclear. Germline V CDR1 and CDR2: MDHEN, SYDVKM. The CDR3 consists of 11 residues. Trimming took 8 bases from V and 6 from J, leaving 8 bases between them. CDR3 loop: CASQSPNEQFF. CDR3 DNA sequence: TGTGCCAGCCAATCCCCCAATGAGCAGTTCTTC.

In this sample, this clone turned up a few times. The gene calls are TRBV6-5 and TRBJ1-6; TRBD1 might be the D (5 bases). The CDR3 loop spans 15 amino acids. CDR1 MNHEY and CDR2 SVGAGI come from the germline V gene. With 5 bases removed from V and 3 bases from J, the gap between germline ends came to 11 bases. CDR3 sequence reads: CASSTTGRYNSPLHF. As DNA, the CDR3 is TGTGCCAGCAGTACAACAGGCCGCTATAATTCACCCCTCCACTTT.

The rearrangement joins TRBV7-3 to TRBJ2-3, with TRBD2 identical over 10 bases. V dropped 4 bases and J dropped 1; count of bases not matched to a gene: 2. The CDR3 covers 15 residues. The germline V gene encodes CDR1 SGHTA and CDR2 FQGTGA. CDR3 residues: CASSWTSGRTDTQYF. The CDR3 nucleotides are TGTGCCAGCAGCTGGACTAGCGGACGCACAGATACGCAGTATTTT.

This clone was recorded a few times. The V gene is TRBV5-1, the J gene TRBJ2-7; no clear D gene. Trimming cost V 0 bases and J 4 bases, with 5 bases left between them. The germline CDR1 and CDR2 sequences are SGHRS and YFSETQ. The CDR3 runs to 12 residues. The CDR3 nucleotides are TGCGCCAGCAGCTTGGGGAGATACGAGCAGTACTTC. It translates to CASSLGRYEQYF.

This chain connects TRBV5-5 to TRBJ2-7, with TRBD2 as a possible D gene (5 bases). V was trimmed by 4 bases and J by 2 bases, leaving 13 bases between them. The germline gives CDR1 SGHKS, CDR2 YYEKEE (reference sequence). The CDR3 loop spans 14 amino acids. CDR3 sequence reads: CASSPRGLPYEQYF. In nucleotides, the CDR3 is TGTGCCAGCAGCCCCCGCGGGTTACCCTACGAGCAGTACTTC.